The 23 T cell receptor beta chains presented below share a single source sample, sequenced in a study of shared clonotypes between healthy human individuals. TCRdb's copy holds only in-frame clones and misses some; the assay was immunoSEQ multiplex PCR. Seen here are hundreds of thousands of clones, roughly 83% observed once, and the top ten hold roughly 13%. Sequencing was carried out using PBMCs. These receptors all stem from a woman between 40 and 50 years old in good health. Some clones in this sample may be carry-over from other donors' samples.

With regard to this clone: A much bigger clone sits one base away, suggesting this may be a read error. The V and J genes are TRBV7-3 and TRBJ2-1; 10 bases map to TRBD2. After removal of 2 bases from V and 6 bases from J, the junction contained 1 base not matched to a gene. The V gene's germline CDR1 is SGHTA and CDR2 FQGTGA. The CDR3 runs 14 residues. CDR3 sequence reads: CASSLLAGANEQFF. CDR3 DNA sequence: TGTGCCAGCAGCTTACTAGCGGGAGCCAATGAGCAGTTCTTC.

The rearrangement links TRBV5-1 to TRBJ1-1; D possibly corresponds to TRBD1 (5 bases). The V gene's germline CDR1 is SGHRS and CDR2 YFSETQ. The CDR3 runs 14 residues. The V gene lost 4 bases and the J gene lost 1 base, with 11 bases spanning the gap. The CDR3 is CASSLGTTNTEAFF. Here the CDR3 DNA reads TGCGCCAGCAGCCTCGGGACGACGAACACTGAAGCTTTCTTT.

The rearrangement uses TRBV21-1 and TRBJ2-7; the table's D call TRBD1 went unverified against the DNA. TRBV21-1 is flagged as a pseudogene. The CDR3 sequence is 14 residues long. The CDR3 nucleotides are TGTGCCAGCTCCGCCGGACAGGACGTTTACGAGCAGTACTTC. This translates into CASSAGQDVYEQYF.

V and J are TRBV11-2 and TRBJ2-7; 11 bases fit TRBD2. Per germline, CDR1 SGHAT and CDR2 FQNNGV. This CDR3 has 15 residues. Unmatched junction bases numbered 4, after V lost 5 bases and J lost 1 base. The CDR3 DNA follows: TGTGCCAGCAGCCCTCTAGCGGGAGGTTCCTACGAGCAGTACTTC. Translated: CASSPLAGGSYEQYF.

This chain joins TRBV18 and TRBJ2-4; 9 bases line up with TRBD2. V was clipped by 1 base and J by 5 bases; unmatched bases: 6. The CDR3 loop spans 16 amino acids. CDR1 is KGHSH and CDR2 is LQKENI in the germline V gene. Written as DNA, the CDR3 is TGTGCCAGCTCACCACGGGGCGGGAGGGCCCAAAACATTCAGTACTTC. It translates to CASSPRGGRAQNIQYF. The complete variable domain, with remaining parts taken from reference TRBV18 and TRBJ2-4, reads NAGVMQNPRHLVRRRGQEARLRCSPMKGHSHVYWYRQLPEEGLKFMVYLQKENIIDESGMPKERFSAEFPKEGPSILRIQQVVRGDSAAYFCASSPRGGRAQNIQYFGAGTRLSVL.

V gene TRBV7-2 combines with J gene TRBJ1-4; D is perhaps TRBD1 (5 bases). This CDR3 comprises 14 residues. Trimming cost V 1 base and J 7 bases, with 10 bases left between them. Germline CDR1 reads SGHTA; CDR2 reads FQGNSA. CDR3 protein: CASSLGGGAEKLFF. CDR3 in DNA: TGTGCCAGCAGCTTAGGGGGTGGGGCTGAAAAACTGTTTTTT.

The V gene is TRBV4-1, the J gene TRBJ1-4; tentative D call: TRBD1 (5 bases). Per germline, CDR1 MGHRA and CDR2 YSYEKL. With 1 base removed from V and 6 bases from J, the gap between germline ends came to 18 bases. The CDR3 is 17 residues long. The CDR3 sequence is CASSQGGIGTRDEKLFF. CDR3 bases: TGCGCCAGCAGCCAAGGGGGGATAGGGACTCGAGATGAAAAACTGTTTTTT.

The V gene is TRBV18, the J gene TRBJ2-7, with D possibly being TRBD1 or TRBD2 (5 bases each). This CDR3 spans 14 amino acids. Trimming cost V 5 bases and J 3 bases, with 14 bases left between them. The germline gives CDR1 KGHSH, CDR2 LQKENI. The CDR3 bases are TGTGCCAGCTCATCCGGGGCTGCCGGCTACGAGCAGTACTTC. Its protein is CASSSGAAGYEQYF.

The V and J genes are TRBV6-1 and TRBJ2-5; D not resolved. The V end lost 2 bases, the J end lost 1 base, and 11 bases lay between the germline ends. From germline, CDR1 is MNHNS and CDR2 SASEGT. This CDR3 is 15 amino acids long. CDR3 amino acids: CASSEYITPQETQYF. The CDR3 bases are TGTGCCAGCAGTGAATATATCACACCCCAAGAGACCCAGTACTTC.

CDR3 protein: CASSLGRDSYEQYF. The CDR3, as DNA: TGCGCCAGCAGCTTGGGAAGGGACTCCTACGAGCAGTACTTC. The gene calls are TRBV5-1 and TRBJ2-7; D gene ambiguous. The CDR3 totals 14 residues. V gave up 0 bases and J gave up 0 bases, with 7 bases separating them. Germline V gives CDR1 SGHRS, CDR2 YFSETQ.

The V call is TRBV5-4, the J call TRBJ1-1; the D gene is possibly TRBD1 (6 bases). Trimming removed 1 base from V and 3 bases from J, with 16 bases in between. From germline, CDR1 is SGHNT and CDR2 YYREEE (reference sequence). The CDR3 extends over 16 amino acids. The CDR3 coding sequence is TGTGCCAGCAGCTTGCAGGTCGGTGGGGGCGACACTGAAGCTTTCTTT. This translates into CASSLQVGGGDTEAFF.

This clone was seen just once. The chain uses TRBV2 and TRBJ1-4; D is possibly TRBD1 (6 bases). The CDR3 contains 12 residues. Germline V lookup: CDR1 SNHLY, CDR2 FYNNEI. Trimming removed 3 bases from V and 12 bases from J, with 11 bases in between. For the CDR3, the DNA is TGTGCCAGCAGTGATACAGGGAGAGAACTGTTTTTT. Translating it yields CASSDTGRELFF.

The V call is TRBV7-3, the J call TRBJ1-1; D possibly corresponds to TRBD1 (6 bases). The germline V and J ends were trimmed by 2 bases and 4 bases, with 14 bases remaining between them. CDR1 is SGHTA, CDR2 FQGTGA, per germline. CDR3 size: 15 residues. The DNA of the CDR3 is TGTGCCAGCAGCTTAGACAACAGGGAAGGCACTGAAGCTTTCTTT. Its translation is CASSLDNREGTEAFF.

The rearrangement uses TRBV6-1 and TRBJ1-2, with D perhaps TRBD1 (5 bases). The CDR3 has 14 amino acids. V was clipped by 7 bases and J by 2 bases, with 14 bases between them. The germline CDR1 and CDR2 sequences are MNHNS and SASEGT. For the CDR3, the DNA is TGTGCCAGCATCCCCCCAGGGAAAAACTATGGCTACACCTTC. Its translation is CASIPPGKNYGYTF.

This rearrangement joins TRBV27 to TRBJ1-1; D is perhaps TRBD1 (6 bases). Per the germline V gene, CDR1 is MNHEY and CDR2 is SMNVEV (reference sequence). The CDR3 extends over 17 amino acids. With 7 bases removed from V and 1 base from J, the gap between germline ends came to 22 bases. DNA of the CDR3: TGTGCCAGCAAAAAGGGGGGGCGCGAATGGGAGAACACTGAAGCTTTCTTT. This encodes CASKKGGREWENTEAFF.

The V gene is TRBV18, the J gene TRBJ2-7; 7 bases agree with TRBD2. The CDR3 contains 20 residues. Germline CDR1 and CDR2: KGHSH and LQKENI. Germline trimming cut 5 bases from V and 0 bases from J; bases unmatched to any gene: 22. CDR3 sequence reads: CASSSVTSSIPRGSSYEQYF. CDR3 DNA: TGTGCCAGCTCATCCGTGACTAGCAGCATCCCCCGCGGGAGCTCCTACGAGCAGTACTTC.

This clone was counted between two and nine times. The chain joins TRBV7-2 to TRBJ2-1; D is ambiguous. Germline V gives CDR1 SGHTA, CDR2 FQGNSA. This CDR3 contains 12 residues. The V end was cut by 5 bases, the J end by 9 bases, with 11 bases between. CDR3 bases: TGTGCCAGCAGCCCCCGTCTAGGTGAGCAGTTCTTC. Protein product: CASSPRLGEQFF.

This clone appeared a single time. Written as DNA, the CDR3 is TGTGCCAGCACCCCAGCGGGAGTGGGAGATACGCAGTATTTT. Its translation is CASTPAGVGDTQYF. The chain has TRBV6-5 and TRBJ2-3, with 8 bases lining up with TRBD2. With V trimmed by 7 bases and J by 5 bases, 8 bases remained unmatched. Germline CDR1 and CDR2: MNHEY and SVGAGI. The CDR3 is 14 amino acids.

The rearrangement links TRBV28 to TRBJ2-2, with 9 bases that match TRBD1. The trim removed 1 base at V and 8 bases at J, leaving 5 bases unmatched. The length of the CDR3 is 15 residues. Looked up from germline, CDR1 is MDHEN and CDR2 is SYDVKM. The CDR3 loop is CASSLYAGTGGELFF. In nucleotides, the CDR3 is TGTGCCAGCAGTTTATATGCGGGGACAGGGGGGGAGCTGTTTTTT.

The chain combines TRBV19 with TRBJ1-1, with D uncertain. The CDR3 has 14 residues. V lost 3 bases to trimming and J lost 0 bases, with 8 bases between them. Per the germline V gene, CDR1 is LNHDA and CDR2 is SQIVND (reference sequence). CDR3 sequence: CASSIRGVNTEAFF. Written as DNA, the CDR3 is TGTGCCAGTAGTATTCGGGGAGTGAACACTGAAGCTTTCTTT.

The chain is built from TRBV11-2 and TRBJ2-1, with D possibly matching TRBD2 (5 bases). Trimming removed 6 bases at V and 6 bases at J, with 15 bases between. CDR3 length equals 14 residues. CDR1 is SGHAT, CDR2 FQNNGV, per germline. The CDR3 loop is CASSQLVSANEQFF. The CDR3 DNA sequence: TGTGCCAGCAGTCAACTGGTTAGCGCCAATGAGCAGTTCTTC.

The rearrangement links TRBV7-3 to TRBJ2-3; no clear D. CDR1 is SGHTA, CDR2 FQGTGA, per germline. The CDR3 loop spans 11 amino acids. The ends were cut back, 0 bases at V and 5 bases at J, with 0 bases in the middle. The CDR3 region is CASSLTDTQYF. The CDR3 nucleotides read TGTGCCAGCAGCTTAACAGATACGCAGTATTTT.

Comments on this clone: The sample contains more than one DNA sequence encoding this CDR3. This sequence joins TRBV28 and TRBJ2-2; D gene ambiguous. The V end lost 2 bases, the J end lost 8 bases, and 6 bases lay between the germline ends. This CDR3 has 12 amino acids. The germline V gene encodes CDR1 MDHEN and CDR2 SYDVKM. CDR3 DNA: TGTGCCAGCAGTTTACTAGGGGGGGAGCTGTTTTTT. Translated: CASSLLGGELFF.